Listed below are T cell receptor beta chains from one sample, sequenced in a study of blood T cell repertoires in COVID-19. Profiled with immunoSEQ multiplex PCR; TCRdb holds only in-frame clones, not every one. The table lists over 200,000 clones, about 90% of them singletons, with less than 3.5% in the top ten. Sequenced material: peripheral blood. The origin of the receptors is a woman in her fifties or sixties with acute or convalescent COVID-19. CDR3s include the opening cysteine and the closing phenylalanine or tryptophan. A D gene is named only where the DNA matches it firmly. Some rows have no size entry. The others give once, few or many, or a class for an expanded clone.

j_gene,d_gene,abundance,v_gene,CDR3nt,CDR3aa
TRBJ1-2,.,.,TRBV5-1,TGCGCCAGCAGCTTGGTGGGCGCCTATGGCTACACCTTC,CASSLVGAYGYTF
TRBJ2-7,TRBD1,.,TRBV27,TGTGCCAGCAGTTTATCGGCCAGGGGGCGCGTGCAGTACTTC,CASSLSARGRVQYF
TRBJ2-7,.,.,TRBV6-5,TGTGCCAGCAGCCTCTCCCGGTCGGAGCAGTACTTC,CASSLSRSEQYF
TRBJ1-1,TRBD1,.,TRBV7-8,TGTGCCAGCAGCAAACAAGGACAGGGCGCGGCTTTCTTT,CASSKQGQGAAFF
TRBJ1-5,.,once,TRBV6-2/TRBV6-3,TGTGCCAGCAGTTACTCCGCAGGGATTAATCAGCCCCAGCATTTT,CASSYSAGINQPQHF
TRBJ2-1,TRBD2,.,TRBV28,TGTGCCAGCAGTTTAGGGGTCGGGGGACAGGGGACTAGCGGGAGAACCGATGAGCAGTTCTTC,CASSLGVGGQGTSGRTDEQFF
TRBJ2-1,TRBD2,once,TRBV19,TGTGCCAGTAGTGGGGGACTAGCGGGAGACCACAATGAGCAGTTCTTC,CASSGGLAGDHNEQFF
TRBJ2-7,.,.,TRBV14,TGTGCCAGCAGCCAGCCTATCCTGACAGGAACTTTCTCCTACGAGCAGTACTTC,CASSQPILTGTFSYEQYF
TRBJ1-5,TRBD1,.,TRBV6-6,TGTGCCAGCAGTTACACCACAGGGGAGATCCAGCCCCAGCATTTT,CASSYTTGEIQPQHF
TRBJ1-1,.,.,TRBV28,TGTGCCAGCAGTTTACGATCGGCGGGAGCTTTCTTT,CASSLRSAGAFF
TRBJ2-7,TRBD2,.,TRBV3-1/TRBV3-2,TGTGCCAGCAGCCACCCCGGACTAGCGGGAGACAACGAGCAGTACTTC,CASSHPGLAGDNEQYF
TRBJ1-6,.,few,TRBV24-1,TGTGCCACCAGCCCCGTCTATTCACCCCTCCACTTT,CATSPVYSPLHF
TRBJ2-1,TRBD2,.,TRBV6-2/TRBV6-3,TGTGCCAGCAGTTACTCGGGACTAGCGGGAGATGAGCAGTTCTTC,CASSYSGLAGDEQFF
TRBJ1-5,TRBD1,.,TRBV18,TGTGCCAGCTCACCGACAGGGTACCCTAATCAGCCCCAGCATTTT,CASSPTGYPNQPQHF
TRBJ2-1,TRBD1,.,TRBV30,TGTGCCTGGAGTGCCGGGACAGTAAATGAGCAGTTCTTC,CAWSAGTVNEQFF
TRBJ1-3,TRBD1,.,TRBV28,TGTGCCAGCAGACGTTCCGGGACAGCCTCTGGAAACACCATATATTTT,CASRRSGTASGNTIYF
TRBJ1-2,TRBD1,.,TRBV5-4,TGTGCCAGCAGCCCGGACAGGGAGAGAGGCTACACCTTC,CASSPDRERGYTF
TRBJ2-3,.,.,TRBV5-1,TGCGCCAGCAGCTTACTAGCCGGCACAGATACGCAGTATTTT,CASSLLAGTDTQYF
TRBJ2-6,TRBD2,.,TRBV4-2,TGTGCCAGCAGCCAAGCTCTAGCGGGCACCTACTCTGGGGCCAACGTCCTGACTTTC,CASSQALAGTYSGANVLTF
TRBJ2-4,TRBD1,.,TRBV4-2,TGTGCCAGCAGCCAAGATATTAGGACAGGGAAAGTTATTCAGTACTTC,CASSQDIRTGKVIQYF
TRBJ1-3,TRBD1,.,TRBV2,TGTGCCAGCAGGAGGGACAGGGGGTTAGACACCATATATTTT,CASRRDRGLDTIYF
TRBJ2-7,.,.,TRBV6-5,TGTGCCAGCAGGAGCCCGGGAACCTACGAGCAGTACTTC,CASRSPGTYEQYF
TRBJ2-3,TRBD2,.,TRBV9,TGTGCCAGCAGCGTAGCCGGCGGGAGTGGCTCAGATACGCAGTATTTT,CASSVAGGSGSDTQYF
TRBJ2-3,.,.,TRBV4-3,TGCGCCAGCAGGCGTGGTAGCGGTAGCACAGATACGCAGTATTTT,CASRRGSGSTDTQYF
TRBJ1-4,.,.,TRBV18,TGTGCCAGCTCACCAGAGACGGGAGCTGAAAAACTGTTTTTT,CASSPETGAEKLFF
TRBJ2-1,.,.,TRBV19,TGTGCCAGTAGTATAAGGGGCCTCCAGAACAATGAGCAGTTCTTC,CASSIRGLQNNEQFF
TRBJ1-1,.,.,TRBV5-1,TGCGCCAGCAGCTCCGACGGGATGAACACTGAAGCTTTCTTT,CASSSDGMNTEAFF
TRBJ2-7,TRBD2,.,TRBV7-3,TGTGCCAGCAGTCTAGCGGGGCCTTCCTACGAGCAGTACTTC,CASSLAGPSYEQYF
TRBJ2-1,TRBD2,.,TRBV4-3,TGCGCCAGCAGCCAGGAAACTAGCGGGAGGGTTGAGCAGTTCTTC,CASSQETSGRVEQFF
TRBJ2-7,TRBD1,.,TRBV27,TGTGCCAGCAGGTTACAGGGGGCCTACGAGCAGTACTTC,CASRLQGAYEQYF
TRBJ2-2,TRBD2,.,TRBV5-1,TGCGCCAGCAGCTCACTTAGCGGGGCGAACACCGGGGAGCTGTTTTTT,CASSSLSGANTGELFF
TRBJ1-2,TRBD1,.,TRBV5-1,TGCGCCAGCAGCCCGCGGACAGGCCCTAATGGCTACACCTTC,CASSPRTGPNGYTF
TRBJ1-3,.,.,TRBV5-1,TGCGCCAGCAGCTCGGACACGCAGCCTGGAAACACCATATATTTT,CASSSDTQPGNTIYF
TRBJ1-2,TRBD1,.,TRBV6-6,TGTGCCACTTTGACAGGGGTTTATGGCTACACCTTC,CATLTGVYGYTF
TRBJ1-2,.,.,TRBV28,TGTGCCAGCAGTGACGCCGACAGCCACTATGGCTACACCTTC,CASSDADSHYGYTF
TRBJ1-2,.,.,TRBV12-3/TRBV12-4,TGTGCCAGCAGTTTGCTTTCGGGAATTGGCTACACCTTC,CASSLLSGIGYTF
TRBJ1-5,.,many,TRBV10-3,TGTGCCATCAGTGAGCTAGATCGCCAGCCCCAGCATTTT,CAISELDRQPQHF
TRBJ2-7,TRBD1,.,TRBV18,TGTGCCAGCTCACCACCGGGACAGGGGCCCGACGAGCAGTACTTC,CASSPPGQGPDEQYF
TRBJ1-2,.,.,TRBV7-3,TGTGCCAGCAGCCCAGGGGATGAGCATGGCTACACCTTC,CASSPGDEHGYTF